This T cell receptor beta chain comes out of a study of blood T cell repertoires in COVID-19. Study overall: COVID-19 samples from acute and convalescent phases originated in the United States, Italy and Spain.

The Seattle site enrolled patients during active infection and followed them longitudinally. The authors' processing: Estimates of nucleated cell counts were drawn from the amplification of reference gene primers. Sequencing was performed with immunoSEQ multiplex PCR; in TCRdb, only in-frame clones are kept and a portion is missing. The D gene and trimming were derived from the DNA, and the V and J assignments and clone size from that table. The sample gives about 70,000 clones, around 83% of which show up once; 5.5% to 8% is in the top ten. V lost 8 bases, J lost 3 bases, and 9 bases stayed unmatched. CDR1 is SQVTM, CDR2 ANQGSEA, per germline. The CDR3 is made up of 13 amino acids.

The rearrangement uses TRBV29-1 and TRBJ1-2, with TRBD1 matching 7 bases. The specimen sequenced was peripheral blood. The TCR sequence derives from a man aged 30 to 39 with COVID-19, enrolled during active disease. The CDR3 nucleotides are TGCAGCACGAGGGCAGGGGGTTACTATGGCTACACCTTC. This codes for CSTRAGGYYGYTF. Supplemented by reference TRBV29-1 and TRBJ1-2, the full variable domain reads SAVISQKPSRDICQRGTSLTIQCQVDSQVTMMFWYRQQPGQSLTLIATANQGSEATYESGFVIDKFPISRPNLTFSTLTVSNMSPEDSSIYLCSTRAGGYYGYTFGSGTRLTVV.